This is a list of T cell receptor beta chains from one sample in a study of CD8+CD57+ T cells in acquired aplastic anemia. TCRdb reprocessed the reads via MiXCR and lists one record per CDR3 protein. The sample shows about 160,000 distinct CDR3 sequences, around half of them seen only once. The sequenced sample was sorted CD4+, CD8+, or CD8+CD57+ T cells (not recorded which) from PBMCs. Every receptor here comes from a human donor with aplastic anemia. The CDR3 runs from the conserved cysteine through the conserved F or W. D genes are given only for firm matches. Part of the rows lack a size; the others show once, few, many or a class for expanded clones.

J gene,D gene,clone size,V gene,CDR3 DNA,CDR3 protein
TRBJ1-2,TRBD1,NA,TRBV27,TGTGCCAGCAGAGAGACAGGGAACTATGGCTACACCTTC,CASRETGNYGYTF
TRBJ2-7,TRBD2,once,TRBV5-1,TGCGCCAGCAGCTTCGCCGGGGGGGCCTACGAGCAGTACTTC,CASSFAGGAYEQYF
TRBJ1-6,NA,NA,TRBV9,TGTGCCAGCAGCGCCGGCGGTGGGGCCTCACCCCTCCACTTT,CASSAGGGASPLHF
TRBJ1-1,NA,NA,TRBV7-2,TGTGCCAGCAGCTTAAAGAGGGACACTGAAGCTTTCTTT,CASSLKRDTEAFF
TRBJ2-1,NA,few,TRBV7-9,TGTGCCAGCAGCCCCCCCTCCTACAATGAGCAGTTCTTC,CASSPPSYNEQFF
TRBJ2-7,TRBD2,NA,TRBV5-4,TGTGCCAGCAGCTTGGTCTCACTAGCGGGAGCCGAGCAGTACTTC,CASSLVSLAGAEQYF
TRBJ1-3,NA,once,TRBV6-1,TGTGCCAGCAGTGAACGGGGTTTTGGAAACACCATATATTTT,CASSERGFGNTIYF
TRBJ2-3,TRBD1,many,TRBV19,TGTGCCAGTACCCACCGGGACAGGGAGACAGATACGCAGTATTTT,CASTHRDRETDTQYF
TRBJ2-7,NA,many,TRBV5-1,TGCGCCAGCAGCTTGGCCCCACAGGCCTACGAGCAGTACTTC,CASSLAPQAYEQYF
TRBJ1-2,NA,many,TRBV6-4,TGTGCCAGCAGTGACCTTCCTACTAATGGCAGGATCTGTGGCTACACCTTC,CASSDLPTNGRICGYTF
TRBJ2-5,NA,NA,TRBV7-2,TGTGCCAGCAGCTGGGGAATTACTAACAAGCAGGAGACCCAGTACTTC,CASSWGITNKQETQYF
TRBJ1-2,NA,NA,TRBV24-1,TGTGCCGCCTCACACAGGGATGGTGGCTACACCTTC,CAASHRDGGYTF